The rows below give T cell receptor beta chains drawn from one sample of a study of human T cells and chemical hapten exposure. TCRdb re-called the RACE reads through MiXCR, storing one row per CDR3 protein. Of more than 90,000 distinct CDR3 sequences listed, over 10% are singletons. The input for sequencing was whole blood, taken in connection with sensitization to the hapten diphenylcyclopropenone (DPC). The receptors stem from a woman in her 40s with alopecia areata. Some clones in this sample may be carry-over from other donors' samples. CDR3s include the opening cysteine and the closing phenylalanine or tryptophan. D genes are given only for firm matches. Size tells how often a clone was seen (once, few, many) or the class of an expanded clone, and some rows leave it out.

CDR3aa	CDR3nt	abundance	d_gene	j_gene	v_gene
CASSSTGNYGYTF	TGTGCCAGCAGCTCGACAGGGAACTATGGCTACACCTTC	many	TRBD1	TRBJ1-2	TRBV11-2
CSAKKTGATNEKLFF	TGCAGTGCTAAAAAGACAGGGGCAACTAATGAAAAACTGTTTTTT	few	TRBD1	TRBJ1-4	TRBV20-1
CASTLTGAGGAKNIQYF	TGTGCCAGCACCCTCACTGGGGCGGGAGGGGCCAAAAACATTCAGTACTTC	-	TRBD2	TRBJ2-4	TRBV28
CASRTVGEQYF	TGTGCCAGCAGGACAGTGGGCGAGCAGTACTTC	few	-	TRBJ2-7	TRBV6-2/TRBV6-3
CASSRDREGYEQYF	TGCGCCAGCAGCCGTGACAGGGAAGGCTACGAGCAGTACTTC	-	TRBD1	TRBJ2-7	TRBV5-1
CASSPADTQYF	TGTGCCAGCAGCCCCGCAGATACGCAGTATTTT	-	-	TRBJ2-3	TRBV9
CASSSAGPNEQFF	TGTGCCAGCTCATCGGCAGGGCCCAATGAGCAGTTCTTC	many	-	TRBJ2-1	TRBV18
CASRVGSNTEAFF	TGCGCCAGCCGGGTAGGGTCGAACACTGAAGCTTTCTTT	few	-	TRBJ1-1	TRBV5-1
CASSEYGGGSLGYTF	TGTGCCAGCAGTGAATATGGTGGGGGTTCCCTAGGCTACACCTTC	-	-	TRBJ1-2	TRBV2
CASSFAGETYEQYF	TGTGCCAGCAGTTTCGCGGGGGAGACCTACGAGCAGTACTTC	many	TRBD2	TRBJ2-7	TRBV12-3/TRBV12-4
CASSLGAANYGYTF	TGTGCCAGCAGTTTAGGGGCAGCTAACTATGGCTACACCTTC	many	-	TRBJ1-2	TRBV12-3/TRBV12-4
CASSPGTGSVNTEAFF	TGTGCCAGCTCACCCGGGACAGGGTCGGTGAACACTGAAGCTTTCTTT	few	TRBD1	TRBJ1-1	TRBV18
CASSYKGVNDEQYF	TGTGCCAGCAGTTACAAAGGGGTTAACGACGAGCAGTACTTC	many	-	TRBJ2-7	TRBV6-6
CAICNPGTAYEQYF	TGTGCCATCTGCAACCCCGGGACAGCCTACGAGCAGTACTTC	few	TRBD1	TRBJ2-7	TRBV10-3
CASRLAGVGELFF	TGTGCCAGCAGACTAGCGGGGGTCGGGGAGCTGTTTTTT	few	TRBD2	TRBJ2-2	TRBV6-5
CASSPATFGTQYF	TGTGCCAGCAGCCCCGCCACCTTTGGGACCCAGTACTTC	few	-	TRBJ2-5	TRBV14
CASSPGHLGGTYEQYF	TGTGCCAGCAGTCCGGGACACCTGGGAGGGACCTACGAGCAGTACTTC	-	-	TRBJ2-7	TRBV28
CASTFRRLETGELFF	TGTGCCAGCACCTTTCGAAGATTGGAAACCGGGGAGCTGTTTTTT	-	-	TRBJ2-2	TRBV6-2/TRBV6-3
CATAVGQGNTQYF	TGTGCCACCGCCGTCGGACAGGGGAATACGCAGTATTTT	few	TRBD1	TRBJ2-3	TRBV6-2/TRBV6-3
CASSSTVYTQYF	TGTGCCAGCAGCTCGACGGTGTATACGCAGTATTTT	many	-	TRBJ2-3	TRBV11-2
CASSEARQGNQPQHF	TGTGCCAGCAGTGAAGCAAGACAGGGTAATCAGCCCCAGCATTTT	-	TRBD1	TRBJ1-5	TRBV25-1
CATSDPGHYGYTF	TGTGCCACCAGTGATCCAGGTCACTATGGCTACACCTTC	many	-	TRBJ1-2	TRBV24-1
CASRATGGAYGYTF	TGTGCCAGCAGAGCCACAGGGGGCGCCTATGGCTACACCTTC	few	TRBD1	TRBJ1-2	TRBV6-6
CSAPRDLKAFF	TGCAGCGCCCCGAGGGATCTAAAAGCTTTCTTT	many	-	TRBJ1-1	TRBV20-1
CSARVDYSNQPQHF	TGCAGTGCGCGGGTGGACTATAGCAATCAGCCCCAGCATTTT	few	-	TRBJ1-5	TRBV20-1
CSGMGDYEQFF	TGCAGCGGCATGGGGGACTATGAGCAGTTCTTC	-	-	TRBJ2-1	TRBV29-1
CASRAGGTEQYF	TGTGCCAGCAGAGCCGGAGGCACCGAGCAGTACTTC	many	-	TRBJ2-7	TRBV2
CAWTLGGDGYTF	TGTGCCTGGACCCTCGGGGGAGATGGCTACACCTTC	-	-	TRBJ1-2	TRBV30
CASSAGSGSTDTQYF	TGTGCCAGCAGCGCGGGGAGCGGAAGCACAGATACGCAGTATTTT	few	-	TRBJ2-3	TRBV9
CASSLGGQGNEQYF	TGCGCCAGCAGCTTGGGCGGACAGGGGAACGAGCAGTACTTC	-	TRBD1	TRBJ2-7	TRBV5-1
CAIGGEPQETQYF	TGTGCCATCGGGGGGGAGCCCCAAGAGACCCAGTACTTC	few	TRBD2	TRBJ2-5	TRBV10-3
CAIRGLAGGLGETGELFF	TGTGCCATCAGGGGACTAGCGGGGGGCCTAGGAGAGACCGGGGAGCTGTTTTTT	few	TRBD2	TRBJ2-2	TRBV10-3
CSARSRVQVDEQFF	TGCAGTGCTAGATCGCGCGTGCAGGTCGATGAGCAGTTCTTC	many	-	TRBJ2-1	TRBV20-1
CASSSIRDSDYEQYF	TGCGCCAGCAGTTCCATCCGGGACAGTGACTACGAGCAGTACTTC	-	TRBD1	TRBJ2-7	TRBV10-2
CASSGQGANSPLHF	TGTGCCAGCAGCGGACAGGGGGCGAATTCACCCCTCCACTTT	many	TRBD1	TRBJ1-6	TRBV9
CSALGHWTEAFF	TGCAGCGCCCTGGGACACTGGACTGAAGCTTTCTTT	-	-	TRBJ1-1	TRBV29-1
CASSPTSNSPLHF	TGCGCCAGCAGCCCAACCAGTAATTCACCCCTCCACTTT	once	-	TRBJ1-6	TRBV4-1
CASSLVGQWEKLFF	TGTGCCAGCAGTTTGGTAGGACAGTGGGAAAAACTGTTTTTT	-	-	TRBJ1-4	TRBV12-3/TRBV12-4
CAISENRAYEQYF	TGTGCCATCAGTGAGAACAGGGCGTACGAGCAGTACTTC	-	-	TRBJ2-7	TRBV10-3
CASSFTFRATGMNTEAFF	TGTGCCAGCAGTTTCACCTTTAGGGCGACAGGGATGAACACTGAAGCTTTCTTT	few	TRBD1	TRBJ1-1	TRBV27
CAINRDLDQPQHF	TGTGCCATCAACAGGGATCTGGATCAGCCCCAGCATTTT	many	-	TRBJ1-5	TRBV10-3